The 21 T cell receptor beta chains listed next were all sequenced from one sample in a study of blood T cell repertoires in COVID-19. Sequenced by immunoSEQ multiplex PCR; TCRdb stores in-frame clones only, minus some. The table includes about 180,000 clones, over 70% detected once. Sequencing input: peripheral blood. Receptor source: a woman aged 40-49 years with COVID-19, enrolled during active disease.

The chain uses TRBV5-6 and TRBJ2-1; TRBD2 aligns across 11 bases. The CDR3 extends over 16 amino acids. With V trimmed by 3 bases and J by 5 bases, 7 bases remained unmatched. Germline CDR1 SGHDT, CDR2 YYEEEE. CDR3 DNA: TGTGCCAGCAGCTGGCCCACTAGCGGGAGTGACAATGAGCAGTTCTTC. Protein: CASSWPTSGSDNEQFF.

The chain is built from TRBV11-1 and TRBJ2-1; D is possibly TRBD2 (6 bases). This CDR3 comprises 11 residues. CDR1 SGHAT and CDR2 FQDESV come from the germline V gene (reference sequence). Between the trimmed V and J ends, which lost 6 bases and 9 bases, there was a span of 9 bases. CDR3 nucleotides: TGTGCCAGCAGAACTAGCATTGAGCAGTTCTTC. This gives the protein CASRTSIEQFF.

The rearrangement uses TRBV19 and TRBJ2-1, with a weak D call TRBD2 (6 bases). CDR3 size: 16 residues. Germline V gene sequence: CDR1 LNHDA, CDR2 SQIVND (reference sequence). V gave up 4 bases and J gave up 6 bases, with 19 bases separating them. The CDR3 sequence is CASSTRTKNAANEQFF. The CDR3 DNA is TGTGCCAGTAGTACAAGGACTAAAAATGCCGCCAATGAGCAGTTCTTC.

The CDR3 spells CSVAPGTGGGTEAFF. The CDR3 region has the DNA TGCAGCGTTGCCCCCGGGACAGGGGGCGGGACTGAAGCTTTCTTT. The chain joins TRBV29-1 to TRBJ1-1; TRBD1 agrees at 12 bases. The CDR3 is 15 residues long. Trimming at V came to 4 bases and at J to 5 bases, leaving 8 bases not matched to a gene. Germline-derived CDR1 and CDR2 are SQVTM and ANQGSEA.

This chain joins TRBV29-1 and TRBJ1-2, with TRBD1 identical over 12 bases. Per the germline V gene, CDR1 is SQVTM and CDR2 is ANQGSEA. Trimming took 6 bases from V and 2 from J; bases not matched to a gene: 1. CDR3 length equals 13 residues. In DNA form, the CDR3 reads TGCAGCGTGGGACAGGGGGCGAACTATGGCTACACCTTC. It codes for CSVGQGANYGYTF. The whole variable domain, filled in from reference TRBV29-1 and TRBJ1-2, reads SAVISQKPSRDICQRGTSLTIQCQVDSQVTMMFWYRQQPGQSLTLIATANQGSEATYESGFVIDKFPISRPNLTFSTLTVSNMSPEDSSIYLCSVGQGANYGYTFGSGTRLTVV.

The CDR3 DNA follows: TGTGCCAGCAGCCCTCGGGGGACAGGGTTTAACACCGGGGAGCTGTTTTTT. This codes for CASSPRGTGFNTGELFF. This rearrangement joins TRBV27 to TRBJ2-2; 9 nucleotides line up with TRBD1. Germline V gene sequence: CDR1 MNHEY, CDR2 SMNVEV (reference sequence). V lost 6 bases and J lost 2; bases outside the gene matches: 10. The CDR3 runs 17 residues.

This clone appeared once. For the CDR3, the DNA is TGTGCCAGCAGCACCGGGACACCCTACGAGCAGTACTTC. This sequence encodes CASSTGTPYEQYF. The gene calls are TRBV7-6 and TRBJ2-7, with D maybe TRBD1 (6 bases). In germline, CDR1 is SGHVS, CDR2 FNYEAQ. The CDR3 length is 13 residues. Trimming took 5 bases from V and 2 from J, leaving 10 bases between them.

The genes are TRBV20-1 and TRBJ2-1, with D possibly TRBD1 on 5 matching bases. V gave up 3 bases and J gave up 6 bases, with 18 bases separating them. The CDR3 is made up of 15 amino acids. Germline loops: CDR1 DFQATT, CDR2 SNEGSKA (reference sequence). Here the CDR3 DNA reads TGCAGTGCTAGTCGCGACAGTATAACCCTCAATGAGCAGTTCTTC. It codes for CSASRDSITLNEQFF.

The rearrangement uses TRBV6-5 and TRBJ2-1; 9 bases are a match to TRBD1. Unmatched junction bases numbered 10, after V lost 5 bases and J lost 8 bases. The CDR3 loop spans 15 amino acids. Germline V gene sequence: CDR1 MNHEY, CDR2 SVGAGI. This chain's CDR3 is CASSNRDRAGHEQFF. The CDR3 DNA sequence: TGTGCCAGCAGTAACCGGGACAGGGCTGGCCATGAGCAGTTCTTC.

This clone occurred a few times. The chain carries TRBV28 and TRBJ2-7; D perhaps matches TRBD1 (5 bases). V lost 7 bases, J lost 7 bases, and 17 bases lay in between. The CDR3 covers 13 residues. Germline CDR1 MDHEN, CDR2 SYDVKM. CDR3 in amino acids: CASTIPQGREQYF. The CDR3 DNA reads as TGTGCCAGCACCATTCCCCAGGGTAGGGAGCAGTACTTC.

This clone came up once. The rearrangement uses TRBV5-6 and TRBJ2-5; D is perhaps TRBD1 (6 bases). Germline V gene data show CDR1 as SGHDT and CDR2 as YYEEEE. With 6 bases removed from V and 4 bases from J, the gap between germline ends came to 19 bases. The CDR3 sequence is 15 residues long. Here the CDR3 DNA reads TGTGCCAGCAACCTAGCACAGGGAAAGGGAGAGACCCAGTACTTC. Protein sequence: CASNLAQGKGETQYF.

The V gene is TRBV28, the J gene TRBJ1-5; D remains ambiguous. The germline V gene encodes CDR1 MDHEN and CDR2 SYDVKM. The CDR3 is made up of 12 amino acids. V lost 4 bases and J 6 bases, leaving 7 bases between the germline ends. The CDR3: CASSWSGQPQHF. In nucleotides, the CDR3 is TGTGCCAGCAGTTGGTCGGGTCAGCCCCAGCATTTT. The complete variable domain, with remaining parts taken from reference TRBV28 and TRBJ1-5, reads DVKVTQSSRYLVKRTGEKVFLECVQDMDHENMFWYRQDPGLGLRLIYFSYDVKMKEKGDIPEGYSVSREKKERFSLILESASTNQTSMYLCASSWSGQPQHFGDGTRLSIL.

This chain uses TRBV14 with TRBJ1-2, with 8 bases matching TRBD1. Germline V lookup: CDR1 SGHDN, CDR2 FVKESK. The CDR3 is made up of 15 amino acids. V dropped 5 bases and J dropped 4; count of bases not matched to a gene: 9. CDR3 bases: TGTGCCAGCAGCTCCCGGACAGGGCCGATCTATGGCTACACCTTC. Its translation: CASSSRTGPIYGYTF.

This chain's CDR3 is CATSDLAGVGETQYF. Here the CDR3 DNA reads TGTGCCACCAGTGACCTAGCGGGAGTTGGCGAGACCCAGTACTTC. J is TRBJ2-5 and V is TRBV24-1; 10 bases fit TRBD2. The CDR3 extends over 15 amino acids. Trimming at V came to 4 bases and at J to 5 bases, leaving 6 bases not matched to a gene. Germline CDR1 is KGHDR and CDR2 is SFDVKD.

The chain employs TRBV5-6 and TRBJ1-6; 7 bases match TRBD1. In germline, CDR1 is SGHDT, CDR2 YYEEEE. After removal of 6 bases from V and 7 bases from J, the junction contained 19 bases not matched to a gene. This CDR3 region has 18 residues. The DNA for the CDR3 is TGTGCCAGCACCTCCACGATGGACAGGTTAATTTACAATTCACCCCTCCACTTT. Translation gives CASTSTMDRLIYNSPLHF. The full variable domain, completed using reference TRBV5-6 and TRBJ1-6, is DAGVTQSPTHLIKTRGQQVTLRCSPKSGHDTVSWYQQALGQGPQFIFQYYEEEERQRGNFPDRFSGHQFPNYSSELNVNALLLGDSALYLCASTSTMDRLIYNSPLHFGNGTRLTVT.

The chain links TRBV5-6 to TRBJ2-1; possibly TRBD2 for D (6 bases). Looked up from germline, CDR1 is SGHDT and CDR2 is YYEEEE. Trimming removed 0 bases from V and 14 bases from J, with 12 bases in between. There are 12 residues in the CDR3. The CDR3 DNA reads as TGTGCCAGCAGCTTGGGTGTAGCGGTAAAGTTCTTC. It is translated as CASSLGVAVKFF. Full variable domain (missing parts from reference TRBV5-6 and TRBJ2-1): DAGVTQSPTHLIKTRGQQVTLRCSPKSGHDTVSWYQQALGQGPQFIFQYYEEEERQRGNFPDRFSGHQFPNYSSELNVNALLLGDSALYLCASSLGVAVKFFGPGTRLTVL.

The CDR3 DNA is TGTGCCAGCAGCGGCGGAAGGGCAGGGGGCCCCTACGAGCAGTACTTC. It specifies CASSGGRAGGPYEQYF. The chain recombines TRBV27 with TRBJ2-7; 8 nucleotides line up with TRBD1. Per germline, CDR1 MNHEY and CDR2 SMNVEV (reference sequence). Unmatched junction bases numbered 12, after V lost 6 bases and J lost 2 bases. The CDR3 sequence is 16 residues long.

The chain uses TRBV9 and TRBJ2-2; 8 bases align to TRBD1. CDR3 length: 14 amino acids. Trimming at V came to 4 bases and at J to 6 bases, leaving 5 bases not matched to a gene. Germline loops: CDR1 SGDLS, CDR2 YYNGEE. CDR3 residues: CASSFQGAPGELFF. The CDR3 DNA is TGTGCCAGCAGCTTCCAGGGGGCTCCCGGGGAGCTGTTTTTT.

The V call is TRBV5-1, the J call TRBJ1-4; D possibly corresponds to TRBD1 (6 bases). Germline values: CDR1 SGHRS, CDR2 YFSETQ. Trimming cost V 2 bases and J 4 bases, with 15 bases left between them. The CDR3 sequence is 16 residues long. The DNA of the CDR3 is TGCGCCAGCAGCTTAGGCGGGGGCATTGGTAATGAAAAACTGTTTTTT. The encoded protein is CASSLGGGIGNEKLFF.

This clone was recorded only once. The genes are TRBV11-2 and TRBJ2-7; 12 bases are a match to TRBD1. Trimming removed 1 base from V and 0 bases from J; junction bases left unmatched: 10. In germline, CDR1 is SGHAT, CDR2 FQNNGV. CDR3 length: 19 amino acids. The DNA for the CDR3 is TGTGCCAGCAGCTTAGCATCGGGACAGGGGGCAGCAAACTCCTACGAGCAGTACTTC. This translates into CASSLASGQGAANSYEQYF.

The rearrangement uses TRBV14 and TRBJ1-1; D unresolved. Trimming removed 0 bases at V and 1 base at J, with 9 bases between. Germline V gene lookup returns CDR1 SGHDN and CDR2 FVKESK. This CDR3 has 15 amino acids. This chain's CDR3 is CASSQDLRGNTEAFF. The CDR3 bases are TGTGCCAGCAGCCAAGATCTGAGAGGGAACACTGAAGCTTTCTTT.